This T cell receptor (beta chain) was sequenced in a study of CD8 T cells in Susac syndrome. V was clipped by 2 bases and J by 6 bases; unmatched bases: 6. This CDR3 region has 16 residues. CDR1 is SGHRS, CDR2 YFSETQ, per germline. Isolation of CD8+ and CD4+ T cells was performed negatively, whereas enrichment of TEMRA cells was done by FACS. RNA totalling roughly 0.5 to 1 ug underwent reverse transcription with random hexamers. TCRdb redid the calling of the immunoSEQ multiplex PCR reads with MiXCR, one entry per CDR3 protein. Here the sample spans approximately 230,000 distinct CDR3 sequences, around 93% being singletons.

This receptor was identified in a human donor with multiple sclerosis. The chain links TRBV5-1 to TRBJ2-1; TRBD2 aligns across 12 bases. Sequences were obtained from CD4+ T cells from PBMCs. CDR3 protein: CASSLGSSGGVNEQFF. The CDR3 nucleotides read TGCGCCAGCAGCTTAGGTTCTAGCGGGGGGGTCAATGAGCAGTTCTTC.